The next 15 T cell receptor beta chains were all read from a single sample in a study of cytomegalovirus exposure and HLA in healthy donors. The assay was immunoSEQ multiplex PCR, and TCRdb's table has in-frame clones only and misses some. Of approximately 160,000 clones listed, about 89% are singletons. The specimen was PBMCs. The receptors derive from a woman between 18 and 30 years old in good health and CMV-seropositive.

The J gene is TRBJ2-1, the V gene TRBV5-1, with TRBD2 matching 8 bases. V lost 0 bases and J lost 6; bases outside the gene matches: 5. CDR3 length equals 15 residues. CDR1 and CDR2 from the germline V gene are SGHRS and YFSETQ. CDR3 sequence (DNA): TGCGCCAGCAGCTTGGTGCCCGCGGGAGGCAATGAGCAGTTCTTC. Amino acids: CASSLVPAGGNEQFF.

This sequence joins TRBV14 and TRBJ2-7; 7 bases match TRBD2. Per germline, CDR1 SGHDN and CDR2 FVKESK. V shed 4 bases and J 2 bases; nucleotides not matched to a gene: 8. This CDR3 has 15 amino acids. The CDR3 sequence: CASSLSGTNPYEQYF. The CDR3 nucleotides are TGTGCCAGCAGCCTAAGCGGGACTAACCCCTACGAGCAGTACTTC.

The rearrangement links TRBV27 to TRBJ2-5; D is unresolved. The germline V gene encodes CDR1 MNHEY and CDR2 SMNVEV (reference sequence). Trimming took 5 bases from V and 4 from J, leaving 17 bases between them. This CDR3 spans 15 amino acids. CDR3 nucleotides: TGTGCCAGCAGTGCCGGTCCCCAGCGCCGAGAGACCCAGTACTTC. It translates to CASSAGPQRRETQYF.

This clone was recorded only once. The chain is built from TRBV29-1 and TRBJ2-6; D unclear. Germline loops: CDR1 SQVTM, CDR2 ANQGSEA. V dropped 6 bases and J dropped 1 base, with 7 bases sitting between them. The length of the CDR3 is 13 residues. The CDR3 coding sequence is TGCAGCGTCCTCGAGTCTGGGGCCAACGTCCTGACTTTC. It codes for CSVLESGANVLTF.

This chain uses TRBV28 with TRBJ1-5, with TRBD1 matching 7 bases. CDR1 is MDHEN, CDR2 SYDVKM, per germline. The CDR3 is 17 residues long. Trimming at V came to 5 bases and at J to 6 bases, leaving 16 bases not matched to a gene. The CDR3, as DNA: TGTGCCAGCAGTCCGCGGGCTACAGGGGCCCTGGGTCAGCCCCAGCATTTT. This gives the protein CASSPRATGALGQPQHF.

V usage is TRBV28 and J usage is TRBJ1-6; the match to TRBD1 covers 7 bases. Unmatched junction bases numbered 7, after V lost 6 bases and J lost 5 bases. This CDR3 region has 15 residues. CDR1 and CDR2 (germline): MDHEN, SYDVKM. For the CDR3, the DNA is TGTGCCAGCAGCCGAGCTACAGGGGATAATTCACCCCTCCACTTT. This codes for CASSRATGDNSPLHF. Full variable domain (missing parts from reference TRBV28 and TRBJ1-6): DVKVTQSSRYLVKRTGEKVFLECVQDMDHENMFWYRQDPGLGLRLIYFSYDVKMKEKGDIPEGYSVSREKKERFSLILESASTNQTSMYLCASSRATGDNSPLHFGNGTRLTVT.

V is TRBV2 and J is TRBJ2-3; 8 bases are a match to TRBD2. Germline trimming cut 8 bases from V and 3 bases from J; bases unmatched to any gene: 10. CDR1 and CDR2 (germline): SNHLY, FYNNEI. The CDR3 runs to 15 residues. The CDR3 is CASSLSGGPTDTQYF. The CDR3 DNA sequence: TGTGCCAGCTCCCTGTCGGGGGGGCCGACAGATACGCAGTATTTT.

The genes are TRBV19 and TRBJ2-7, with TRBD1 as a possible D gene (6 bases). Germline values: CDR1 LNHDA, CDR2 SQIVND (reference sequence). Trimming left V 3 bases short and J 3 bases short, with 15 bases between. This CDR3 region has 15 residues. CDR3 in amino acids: CASSMRPRGIYEQYF. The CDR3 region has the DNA TGTGCCAGTAGTATGAGGCCTAGGGGGATCTACGAGCAGTACTTC.

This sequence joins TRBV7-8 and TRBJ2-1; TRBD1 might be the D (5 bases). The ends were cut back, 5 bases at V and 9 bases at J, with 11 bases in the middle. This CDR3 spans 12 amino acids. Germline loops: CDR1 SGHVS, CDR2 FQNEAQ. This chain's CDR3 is CASSLKGREQFF. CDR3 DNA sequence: TGTGCCAGCAGCCTAAAGGGGCGTGAGCAGTTCTTC.

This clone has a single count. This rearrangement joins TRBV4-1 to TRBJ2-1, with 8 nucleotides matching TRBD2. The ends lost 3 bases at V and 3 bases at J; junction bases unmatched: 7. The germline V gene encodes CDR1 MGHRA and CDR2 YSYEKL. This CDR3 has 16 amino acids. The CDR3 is CASSQVGRGVYNEQFF. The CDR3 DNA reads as TGCGCCAGCAGCCAGGTTGGGCGGGGGGTCTACAATGAGCAGTTCTTC.

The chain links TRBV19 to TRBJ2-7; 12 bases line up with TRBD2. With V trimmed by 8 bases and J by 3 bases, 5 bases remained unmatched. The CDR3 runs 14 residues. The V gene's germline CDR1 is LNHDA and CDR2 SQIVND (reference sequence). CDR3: CASLSTSGSYEQYF. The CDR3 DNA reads TGTGCCAGTTTATCGACTAGCGGGAGCTACGAGCAGTACTTC. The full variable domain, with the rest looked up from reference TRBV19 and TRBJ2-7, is DGGITQSPKYLFRKEGQNVTLSCEQNLNHDAMYWYRQDPGQGLRLIYYSQIVNDFQKGDIAEGYSVSREKKESFPLTVTSAQKNPTAFYLCASLSTSGSYEQYFGPGTRLTVT.

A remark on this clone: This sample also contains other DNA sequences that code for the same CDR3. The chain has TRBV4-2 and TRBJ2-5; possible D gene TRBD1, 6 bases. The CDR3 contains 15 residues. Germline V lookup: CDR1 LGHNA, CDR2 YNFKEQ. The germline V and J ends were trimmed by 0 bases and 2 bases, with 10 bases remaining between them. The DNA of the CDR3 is TGTGCCAGCAGCCAAGATGGGCAGGGGCAAGAGACCCAGTACTTC. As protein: CASSQDGQGQETQYF.

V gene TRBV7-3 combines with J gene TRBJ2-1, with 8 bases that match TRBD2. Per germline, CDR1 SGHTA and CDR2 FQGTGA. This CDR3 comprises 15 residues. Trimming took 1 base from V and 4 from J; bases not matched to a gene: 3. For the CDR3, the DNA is TGTGCCAGCAGCTTAATGGTAGCGGGGTACAATGAGCAGTTCTTC. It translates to CASSLMVAGYNEQFF.

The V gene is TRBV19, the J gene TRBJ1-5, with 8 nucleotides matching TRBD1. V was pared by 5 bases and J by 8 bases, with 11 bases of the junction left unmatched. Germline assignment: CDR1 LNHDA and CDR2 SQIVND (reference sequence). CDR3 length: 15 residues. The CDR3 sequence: CASSRTGGEVEPQHF. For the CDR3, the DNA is TGTGCCAGTAGTCGTACAGGGGGAGAAGTCGAGCCCCAGCATTTT.

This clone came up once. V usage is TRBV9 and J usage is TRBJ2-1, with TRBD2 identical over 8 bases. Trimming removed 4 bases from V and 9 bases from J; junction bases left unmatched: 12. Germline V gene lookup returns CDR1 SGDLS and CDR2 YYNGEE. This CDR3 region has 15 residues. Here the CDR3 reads CASSSRDSGIVEQFF. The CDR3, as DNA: TGTGCCAGCAGCTCCCGCGATAGCGGGATCGTTGAGCAGTTCTTC.